This T cell receptor (beta chain) was profiled in a study of CD8+ T cells in alopecia areata. At the level of the study: Severity among treated patients was scored by the percentage of scalp area affected. General observations from the study: In scalp and blood, many expanded lesional clones persisted during tofacitinib.

As the sequencing template, cDNA was produced by extracting RNA and reverse transcribing it. Data came from immunoSEQ multiplex PCR; TCRdb stores just in-frame clones and leaves some out. The repertoire holds approximately 280,000 clones, 58% seen once, with roughly 1.8% in the top ten. Regarding this clone: Its target is not known.

V was pared by 0 bases and J by 2 bases, with 16 bases between. Per germline, CDR1 SGHRS and CDR2 YFSETQ. There are 17 residues in the CDR3. Treatment noted: oral pan-JAK inhibitor, 5-10 mg twice daily. The source material was CD4+ T cells sorted from blood, sampled at week 24, from a patient treated with tofacitinib. This chain connects TRBV5-1 to TRBJ2-3; possible D gene TRBD1, 6 bases. The receptor was isolated from a human donor with alopecia areata. CDR3 nucleotide sequence: TGCGCCAGCAGCTTGGCTTCTGGGCAGGGGCACACAGATACGCAGTATTTT. Its translation: CASSLASGQGHTDTQYF. The full variable domain, completed using reference TRBV5-1 and TRBJ2-3, is KAGVTQTPRYLIKTRGQQVTLSCSPISGHRSVSWYQQTPGQGLQFLFEYFSETQRNKGNFPGRFSGRQFSNSRSEMNVSTLELGDSALYLCASSLASGQGHTDTQYFGPGTRLTVL.